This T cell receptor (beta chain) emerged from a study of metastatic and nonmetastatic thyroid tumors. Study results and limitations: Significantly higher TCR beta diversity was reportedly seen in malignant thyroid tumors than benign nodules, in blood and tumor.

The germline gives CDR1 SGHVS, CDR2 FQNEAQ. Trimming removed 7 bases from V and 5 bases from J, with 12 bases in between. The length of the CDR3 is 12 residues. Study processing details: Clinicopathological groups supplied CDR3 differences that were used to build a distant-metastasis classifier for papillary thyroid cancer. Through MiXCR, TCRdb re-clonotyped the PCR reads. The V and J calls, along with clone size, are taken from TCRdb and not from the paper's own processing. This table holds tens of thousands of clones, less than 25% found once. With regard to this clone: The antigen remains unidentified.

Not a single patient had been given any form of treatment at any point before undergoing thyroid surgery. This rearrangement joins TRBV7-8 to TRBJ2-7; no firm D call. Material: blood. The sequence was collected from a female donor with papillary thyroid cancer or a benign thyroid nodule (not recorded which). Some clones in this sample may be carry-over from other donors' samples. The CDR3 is CASIRSGNEQYF. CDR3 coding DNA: TGTGCCAGCATCCGTAGTGGGAACGAGCAGTACTTC.